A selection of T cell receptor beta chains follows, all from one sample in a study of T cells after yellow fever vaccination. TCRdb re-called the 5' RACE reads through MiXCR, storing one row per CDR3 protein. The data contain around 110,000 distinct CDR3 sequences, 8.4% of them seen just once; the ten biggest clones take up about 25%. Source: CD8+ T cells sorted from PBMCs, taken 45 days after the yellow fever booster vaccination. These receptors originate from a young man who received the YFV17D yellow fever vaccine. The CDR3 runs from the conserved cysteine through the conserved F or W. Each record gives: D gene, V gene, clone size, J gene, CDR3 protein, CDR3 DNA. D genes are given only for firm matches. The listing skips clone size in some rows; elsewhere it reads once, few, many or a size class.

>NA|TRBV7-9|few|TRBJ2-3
CATLLGEDTQYF
TGTGCCACCCTGCTTGGGGAGGATACGCAGTATTTT
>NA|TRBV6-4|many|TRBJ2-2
CASSDEAGELFF
TGTGCCAGCAGTGATGAGGCCGGGGAGCTGTTTTTT
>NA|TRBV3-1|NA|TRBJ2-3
CASSPIPGGTDTQYF
TGTGCCAGCAGCCCCATCCCAGGGGGCACAGATACGCAGTATTTT
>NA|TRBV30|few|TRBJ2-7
CAWSPLAGAFSYEQYF
TGTGCCTGGAGTCCCTTAGCAGGCGCCTTCTCCTACGAGCAGTACTTC
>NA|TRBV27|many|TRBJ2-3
CASSLTLAAASTDTQYF
TGTGCCAGCAGTTTAACCTTAGCGGCCGCTAGCACAGATACGCAGTATTTT
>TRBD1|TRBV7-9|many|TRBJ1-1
CASSLAQGAGTEAFF
TGTGCCAGCAGCTTAGCGCAGGGGGCGGGTACTGAAGCTTTCTTT
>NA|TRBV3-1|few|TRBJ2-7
CASSQGGDSPYEQYF
TGTGCCAGCAGCCAAGGCGGGGACTCCCCGTACGAGCAGTACTTC
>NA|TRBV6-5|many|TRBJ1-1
CANSAVGVARTEAFF
TGTGCCAACTCGGCAGTCGGGGTCGCCCGCACTGAAGCTTTCTTT
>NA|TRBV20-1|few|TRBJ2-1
CSASPTLSSYNEQFF
TGCAGTGCTAGCCCCACCCTTAGCTCCTACAATGAGCAGTTCTTC
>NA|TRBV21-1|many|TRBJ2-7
CASRPGLATTYEQYF
TGTGCCAGCAGACCGGGACTAGCGACCACCTACGAGCAGTACTTC
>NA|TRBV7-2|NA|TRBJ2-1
CASSRAGNEQFF
TGTGCCAGCAGCAGGGCGGGAAATGAGCAGTTCTTC
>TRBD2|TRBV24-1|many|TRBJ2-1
CATSDTPRLAGGWWNEQFF
TGTGCCACCAGTGATACGCCCCGACTAGCGGGAGGGTGGTGGAATGAGCAGTTCTTC
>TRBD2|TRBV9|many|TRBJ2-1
CASGVSGRNEQFF
TGTGCCAGCGGGGTTAGCGGGAGAAATGAGCAGTTCTTC
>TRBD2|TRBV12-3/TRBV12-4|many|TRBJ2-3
CASSHLAVSSTDTQYF
TGTGCCAGCAGTCATCTAGCGGTCAGTAGCACAGATACGCAGTATTTT
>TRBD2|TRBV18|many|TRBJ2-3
CASSDPGLAGVTDTQYF
TGTGCCAGCTCAGACCCGGGACTAGCGGGGGTCACAGATACGCAGTATTTT
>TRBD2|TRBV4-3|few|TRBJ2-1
CASSQDSGGGESTQFF
TGCGCCAGCAGCCAAGATTCCGGGGGGGGGGAGTCGACGCAGTTCTTC
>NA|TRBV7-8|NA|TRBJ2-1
CASSWAGSSSYNEQFF
TGTGCCAGCAGCTGGGCCGGAAGTAGCTCCTACAATGAGCAGTTCTTC
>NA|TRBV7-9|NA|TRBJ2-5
CASRGLQETQYF
TGTGCCAGCAGGGGGCTGCAAGAGACCCAGTACTTC
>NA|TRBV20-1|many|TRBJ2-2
CSATPSGNTGELFF
TGCAGTGCTACCCCTTCCGGGAACACCGGGGAGCTGTTTTTT
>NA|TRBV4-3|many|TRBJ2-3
CASSQGRGTVDTQYF
TGCGCCAGCAGCCAAGGTCGTGGGACTGTTGATACGCAGTATTTT
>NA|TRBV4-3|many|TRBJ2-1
CASSQALNSYNEQFF
TGCGCCAGCAGCCAAGCCCTAAACTCCTACAATGAGCAGTTCTTC
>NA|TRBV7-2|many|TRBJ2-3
CASSLVDTDTQYF
TGTGCCAGCAGCTTAGTAGACACAGATACGCAGTATTTT
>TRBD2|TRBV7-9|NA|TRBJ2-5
CASSQTSETQYF
TGTGCCAGCAGCCAGACTAGCGAGACCCAGTACTTC
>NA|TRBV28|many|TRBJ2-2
CASTPPDMANTGELFF
TGTGCCAGCACGCCCCCGGACATGGCGAACACCGGGGAGCTGTTTTTT
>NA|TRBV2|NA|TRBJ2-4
CASSAHGDKNIQYF
TGTGCCAGCAGTGCACACGGAGACAAAAACATTCAGTACTTC
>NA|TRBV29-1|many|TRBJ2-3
CSVTSTDTQYF
TGCAGCGTTACGAGCACAGATACGCAGTATTTT
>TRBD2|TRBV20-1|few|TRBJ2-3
CSASSLAGPTITDTQYF
TGCAGTGCTAGCTCGCTAGCGGGGCCTACCATCACAGATACGCAGTATTTT
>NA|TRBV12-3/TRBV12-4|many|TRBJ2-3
CASSLTNTDTQYF
TGTGCCAGCAGTCTAACTAACACAGATACGCAGTATTTT
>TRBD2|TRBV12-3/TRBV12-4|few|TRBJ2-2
CASSLAPGLAQTGELFF
TGTGCCAGCAGTTTAGCCCCCGGACTAGCACAGACCGGGGAGCTGTTTTTT
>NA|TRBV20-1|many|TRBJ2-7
CSARVLLEGPEQYF
TGCAGTGCTAGAGTTCTACTAGAAGGGCCCGAGCAGTACTTC
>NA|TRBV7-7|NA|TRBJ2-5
CASSSLYGAGAETQYF
TGTGCTAGCAGCTCCCTCTACGGGGCAGGGGCGGAGACCCAGTACTTC
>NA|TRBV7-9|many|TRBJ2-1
CASSLAPGHKPYNEQFF
TGTGCCAGCAGCTTAGCGCCAGGACACAAGCCTTACAATGAGCAGTTCTTC
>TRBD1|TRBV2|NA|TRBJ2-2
CASTSGQGAWGELFF
TGTGCCAGCACCTCGGGACAGGGAGCATGGGGGGAGCTGTTTTTT
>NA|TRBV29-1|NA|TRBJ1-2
CSVLRDAHDGYTF
TGCAGCGTCCTCCGGGACGCCCATGACGGCTACACCTTC
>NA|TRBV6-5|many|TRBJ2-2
CASRSRVLATGELFF
TGTGCCAGCAGGTCCAGGGTTCTAGCGACCGGGGAGCTGTTTTTT
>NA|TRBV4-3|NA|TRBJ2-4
CASSQDRPGWAKNIQYF
TGCGCCAGCAGCCAAGATCGGCCAGGTTGGGCCAAAAACATTCAGTACTTC
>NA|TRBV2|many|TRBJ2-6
CASEGANVLTF
TGTGCCAGCGAGGGGGCCAACGTCCTGACTTTC